The source of this T cell receptor beta chain is a study of blood T cells in healthy people across ages. About the study: Template switching caught about one barcoded beta molecule for each two T cells.

Germline lookup yields CDR1 SGHRS and CDR2 YFSETQ. This CDR3 has 18 residues. V lost 4 bases to trimming and J lost 7 bases, with 29 bases between them. A J-beta primer mix and a sample-barcoded 5' primer were used in a second PCR of roughly 7 to 12 cycles. In TCRdb, the 5' RACE reads were re-called with MiXCR into one record per CDR3 protein. The repertoire holds 1.5 million to 2 million distinct CDR3 sequences, roughly 28% seen once, with approximately 7.7% in the top ten. Sample: blood. This sequence joins TRBV5-1 and TRBJ1-2; tentatively, D is TRBD1 (5 bases). The sequence derives from a woman aged 25 to 39 in good health. The CDR3 spells CASSPGDLGADRLRGYTF. CDR3 in DNA: TGCGCCAGCAGCCCGGGCGACCTTGGGGCAGATCGCCTTCGTGGCTACACCTTC. The whole variable domain, remainder taken from reference TRBV5-1 and TRBJ1-2, is KAGVTQTPRYLIKTRGQQVTLSCSPISGHRSVSWYQQTPGQGLQFLFEYFSETQRNKGNFPGRFSGRQFSNSRSEMNVSTLELGDSALYLCASSPGDLGADRLRGYTFGSGTRLTVV.